This T cell receptor (beta chain) was documented in a study of CD8 T cells in ankylosing spondylitis. There are many counts of this clonotype. Its cognate antigen is unknown. TCRdb passed the 5' RACE reads through MiXCR, listing each CDR3 protein once. The sample includes roughly 150,000 distinct CDR3 sequences, under 35% seen only once; the top ten take 4.5% to 6%. The V gene lost 6 bases and the J gene lost 6 bases, with 15 bases spanning the gap. This CDR3 has 14 residues. Findings and caveats of the study: Clones linked to disease were reported to show significant enrichment in matched ankylosing spondylitis synovial fluid. Both synovial fluid and blood in reactive arthritis had previously been reported to carry some motif variants. Typical of ankylosing spondylitis blood, it appeared, was a TCR beta motif of 7 or 8 highly homologous variants.

This sequence was found in a male donor with ankylosing spondylitis. Source material: synovial fluid, either unsorted or a sorted T cell fraction (not recorded which). The genes are TRBV12-3 or TRBV12-4 and TRBJ2-1, with D perhaps TRBD2 (6 bases). The CDR3 reads CASSVVGRGNEQFF. The CDR3 coding sequence is TGTGCCAGCAGCGTTGTCGGGAGAGGCAATGAGCAGTTCTTC.